Below are 19 T cell receptor beta chains sequenced from a single sample in a study of identical twins. TCRdb redid the calling of the 5' RACE reads with MiXCR, one entry per CDR3 protein. The table shows about 260,000 distinct CDR3 sequences, with 5.5% to 8% occurring only once. These sequences were also reported in another study, on yellow fever vaccine responses in identical twins.

Sequences were obtained from memory (CD45RO+) T cells sorted from blood. The receptors derive from a woman aged 18-35 years in good health.

The V call is TRBV12-3 or TRBV12-4, the J call TRBJ2-2; D is possibly TRBD1 or TRBD2 (5 bases each). This CDR3 region has 11 residues. V lost 8 bases to trimming and J lost 6 bases, with 7 bases between them. CDR3 nucleotides: TGTGCCAGCGGGGGTGCCGGGGAGCTGTTTTTT. Protein product: CASGGAGELFF.

In its sample, this clonotype was seen many times. The rearrangement joins TRBV12-3 or TRBV12-4 to TRBJ1-3; D is unresolved. The CDR3 loop spans 12 amino acids. Trimming removed 5 bases from V and 5 bases from J, with 7 bases in between. The CDR3 protein is CASSADRNTIYF. The CDR3 DNA follows: TGTGCCAGCAGTGCAGACAGAAACACCATATATTTT.

This clonotype was seen repeatedly, ten times or more. This sequence joins TRBV3-1 and TRBJ1-1; D is perhaps TRBD1 (6 bases). The CDR3 is 14 amino acids. Germline V CDR1 and CDR2: LGHDT, YNNKEL (reference sequence). The ends were cut back, 7 bases at V and 6 bases at J, with 18 bases in the middle. The CDR3 sequence is CASKTGSYGSEAFF. The CDR3 DNA is TGTGCCAGCAAAACAGGGTCGTACGGGTCTGAAGCTTTCTTT.

This chain links TRBV10-3 with TRBJ2-1, with TRBD2 matching over 13 bases. Germline V gives CDR1 ENHRY, CDR2 SYGVKD. The CDR3 is 15 amino acids. The V segment lost 6 bases and the J segment 8 bases; nucleotides outside the gene matches: 7. CDR3 loop: CAISPRLAGGDEQFF. The DNA of the CDR3 is TGTGCCATCAGCCCGCGACTAGCGGGAGGCGATGAGCAGTTCTTC.

This clonotype was recorded at least ten times. The chain joins TRBV29-1 to TRBJ1-2, with 9 nucleotides matching TRBD1. The CDR3 runs 16 residues. V shed 0 bases, J shed 4 bases, and the junction held 9 bases outside the gene matches. Germline V gives CDR1 SQVTM, CDR2 ANQGSEA. The CDR3 protein is CSVEDGGQGWSYGYTF. In nucleotides, the CDR3 is TGCAGCGTTGAAGATGGGGGACAGGGCTGGAGCTATGGCTACACCTTC. The variable domain in full, with the rest retrieved from reference TRBV29-1 and TRBJ1-2, is SAVISQKPSRDICQRGTSLTIQCQVDSQVTMMFWYRQQPGQSLTLIATANQGSEATYESGFVIDKFPISRPNLTFSTLTVSNMSPEDSSIYLCSVEDGGQGWSYGYTFGSGTRLTVV.

The V call is TRBV28, the J call TRBJ1-4, with a possible D match to TRBD1 (6 bases). CDR1 and CDR2 from the germline V gene are MDHEN and SYDVKM. The CDR3 has 15 residues. V was shortened by 6 bases and J by 8 bases, with 19 bases between the two germline ends. The CDR3 bases are TGTGCCAGCAGGGGAGGGGGGACAAAGCGAGAAAAACTGTTTTTT. This codes for CASRGGGTKREKLFF.

This clonotype was counted at least ten times. The chain carries TRBV4-1 and TRBJ2-7; TRBD2 aligns across 12 bases. V lost 0 bases, J lost 0 bases, and 6 bases stayed unmatched. The CDR3 sequence is 18 residues long. Germline V lookup: CDR1 MGHRA, CDR2 YSYEKL. The CDR3 DNA reads as TGCGCCAGCAGCCAAGATTGGGGACTAGCGGGTTTCTCCTACGAGCAGTACTTC. It yields the protein CASSQDWGLAGFSYEQYF.

The chain uses TRBV9 and TRBJ2-5; D uncertain. Trimming pared 4 bases from V and 3 bases from J, leaving 13 bases between. The germline V gene encodes CDR1 SGDLS and CDR2 YYNGEE. The CDR3 is made up of 14 amino acids. The CDR3: CASSPREEEETQYF. The CDR3 region has the DNA TGTGCCAGCAGCCCACGAGAGGAAGAAGAGACCCAGTACTTC.

A few counts support this clonotype. V and J are TRBV14 and TRBJ2-3; D is undetermined. The CDR3 runs 16 residues. CDR1 SGHDN and CDR2 FVKESK come from the germline V gene. Trimming removed 0 bases at V and 2 bases at J, with 12 bases between. CDR3 DNA: TGTGCCAGCAGCCAAGATCTAGTCTCCGTCACAGATACGCAGTATTTT. It codes for CASSQDLVSVTDTQYF.

The chain couples TRBV29-1 to TRBJ1-6; D gene unclear. Germline CDR1 and CDR2: SQVTM and ANQGSEA. This CDR3 contains 13 residues. The V end lost 0 bases, the J end lost 14 bases, and 14 bases lay between the germline ends. The CDR3 here is CSVEDPKVGALHF. The CDR3 nucleotides are TGCAGCGTTGAAGACCCTAAGGTTGGGGCCCTCCACTTT.

V and J are TRBV20-1 and TRBJ1-5; no clear D gene. V shed 1 base and J shed 7 bases, with 8 bases lying between them. Germline CDR1 and CDR2: DFQATT and SNEGSKA (reference sequence). The CDR3 covers 12 residues. The CDR3 loop is CSARGWNQPQHF. The CDR3, as DNA: TGCAGTGCTAGAGGATGGAACCAGCCCCAGCATTTT.

This clonotype was recorded a few times. V and J are TRBV13 and TRBJ1-1; D is unclear. This CDR3 region has 15 residues. Germline assignment: CDR1 PRHDT and CDR2 FYEKMQ (reference sequence). Between the trimmed V and J ends, which lost 5 bases and 5 bases, there was a span of 18 bases. Here the CDR3 reads CASSPPPARRTEAFF. The DNA of the CDR3 is TGTGCCAGCAGCCCCCCGCCAGCCAGGCGTACTGAAGCTTTCTTT.

This clonotype was detected only a few times. V gene TRBV27 combines with J gene TRBJ2-2, with TRBD2 as a possible D gene (5 bases). V lost 5 bases, J lost 5 bases, and 9 bases lay in between. This CDR3 comprises 13 residues. From germline, CDR1 is MNHEY and CDR2 SMNVEV (reference sequence). The CDR3 here is CASSHLATGELFF. CDR3 coding DNA: TGTGCCAGCAGTCACTTAGCGACCGGGGAGCTGTTTTTT.

This clonotype was detected a few times. The V and J genes are TRBV5-1 and TRBJ2-6, with 7 positions matching TRBD1. Germline CDR1 is SGHRS and CDR2 is YFSETQ. V shed 1 base, J shed 0 bases, and the junction held 10 bases outside the gene matches. The CDR3 runs 19 residues. The CDR3 loop is CASSLIGDRVPSGANVLTF. In nucleotides, the CDR3 is TGCGCCAGCAGCTTGATTGGCGACAGGGTCCCCTCTGGGGCCAACGTCCTGACTTTC.

This clonotype appeared many times. The chain couples TRBV5-1 to TRBJ2-3; 7 nucleotides agree with TRBD2. Germline CDR1 reads SGHRS; CDR2 reads YFSETQ. The CDR3 has 14 residues. With 5 bases clipped from V and 3 bases from J, the junction kept 6 bases outside the gene matches. CDR3 sequence reads: CASSLGGKTDTQYF. The DNA for the CDR3 is TGCGCCAGCAGTCTGGGAGGGAAGACAGATACGCAGTATTTT.

This clonotype was recorded many times. The chain links TRBV2 to TRBJ2-7; 10 bases line up with TRBD2. Per the germline V gene, CDR1 is SNHLY and CDR2 is FYNNEI. The CDR3 length is 13 residues. J gave up 7 bases and V 4 bases, and 4 bases lay outside the gene matches. The CDR3 sequence: CASSGLAGVEQYF. CDR3 DNA sequence: TGTGCCAGCAGTGGGCTAGCGGGAGTAGAGCAGTACTTC. Supplemented by reference TRBV2 and TRBJ2-7, the full variable domain reads EPEVTQTPSHQVTQMGQEVILRCVPISNHLYFYWYRQILGQKVEFLVSFYNNEISEKSEIFDDQFSVERPDGSNFTLKIRSTKLEDSAMYFCASSGLAGVEQYFGPGTRLTVT.

This clonotype was detected many times. The chain joins TRBV6-1 to TRBJ1-5; weak D call: TRBD1 (6 bases). Germline CDR1 and CDR2: MNHNS and SASEGT. This CDR3 contains 14 residues. The V and J ends lost 3 bases and 7 bases respectively, with 13 bases between them. The CDR3 bases are TGTGCCAGCAGTGATACAGGGAACTCCCAGCCCCAGCATTTT. It specifies CASSDTGNSQPQHF.

The CDR3: CASSKRTSGGPWDEQFF. CDR3 in DNA: TGTGCCAGCAGCAAACGGACTAGCGGGGGCCCTTGGGATGAGCAGTTCTTC. The chain carries TRBV5-5 and TRBJ2-1; 13 bases are a match to TRBD2. The V gene end was trimmed by 4 bases and the J gene end by 8 bases; junction bases not matched to a gene: 12. The CDR3 loop spans 17 amino acids. Germline CDR1 and CDR2: SGHKS and YYEKEE (reference sequence).

This clonotype turned up a few times. The chain links TRBV10-2 to TRBJ2-1, with D perhaps being TRBD1 or TRBD2 (5 bases each). Germline V gene lookup returns CDR1 WSHSY and CDR2 SAAADI. The CDR3 consists of 12 residues. Trimming took off 2 bases at V and 12 bases at J, with 11 bases between the two ends. The chain's CDR3 is CASSEPPGRQFF. In nucleotides, the CDR3 is TGCGCCAGCAGTGAGCCCCCAGGGAGGCAGTTCTTC.